The 3 T cell receptor beta chains below all came from one sample that was sequenced in a study of blood T cell repertoires in COVID-19. Repertoires were generated with immunoSEQ multiplex PCR, while TCRdb's copy carries only in-frame clones and drops some. The sample consists of about 250,000 clones, over 65% of them appearing once. Input material: peripheral blood. The receptor source for this set is a woman older than 75 with acute or convalescent COVID-19.

The chain has TRBV25-1 and TRBJ2-1; 10 nucleotides match TRBD1. In germline, CDR1 is MGHDK, CDR2 SYGVNS. The CDR3 has 15 amino acids. The trim removed 5 bases at V and 6 bases at J, leaving 7 bases unmatched. The CDR3 DNA follows: TGTGCCAGCAGTAACCCCCGGACAGGGGGCAATGAGCAGTTCTTC. Its protein is CASSNPRTGGNEQFF.

V usage is TRBV6-6 and J usage is TRBJ1-2; D is ambiguous. Germline V lookup: CDR1 MNHNY, CDR2 SVGAGI (reference sequence). CDR3 length: 12 residues. Trimming left V 4 bases short and J 8 bases short, with 11 bases between. The CDR3 DNA follows: TGTGCCAGCAGTTTTCGGGGTAGGGGCTACACCTTC. Protein sequence: CASSFRGRGYTF.

The rearrangement uses TRBV3-1 (or the pseudogene TRBV3-2) and TRBJ1-2; no definite D call. CDR3 length: 15 residues. From germline, CDR1 is LGHDT and CDR2 YNNKEL (reference sequence). Deletions cut 2 bases from V and 0 bases from J, with 10 bases between. In DNA form, the CDR3 reads TGTGCCAGCAGCCAATTCAAGAACACTAACTATGGCTACACCTTC. This translates into CASSQFKNTNYGYTF.